One sample yielded the 14 T cell receptor beta chains listed below, sequenced in a study of blood T cells in healthy people across ages. The authors ran a second PCR of about 6 to 11 cycles using a sample-barcoded 5' primer and a J-beta primer mix. TCRdb fed the 5' RACE reads into MiXCR, producing one record per CDR3 protein. The sample includes approximately 1.5 million distinct CDR3 sequences, under 55% of them seen just once. The sequencing sample was made of blood. The source is a woman aged 18-35 years in good health.

This clonotype was detected a few times. One junction end does not reproduce the germline sequence, and a read error may be involved. V usage is TRBV5-1 and J usage is TRBJ2-4; 11 bases map to TRBD2. The J call may be faulty, since TRBJ2-5 better matches the DNA end. CDR1 SGHRS and CDR2 YFSETQ come from the germline V gene. The CDR3 extends over 16 amino acids. The CDR3 coding sequence is TGCGCCAGTAGCTCGACTAGCGGGAAGGGGGAAAAGACCCAGTACTTC. Protein product: CASSSTSGKGEKTQYF.

This rearrangement joins TRBV7-3 to TRBJ2-5; 9 nucleotides match TRBD1. The V and J ends lost 9 bases and 7 bases, in that order; junction bases with no gene match: 6. Per germline, CDR1 SGHTA and CDR2 FQGTGA. The CDR3 totals 12 residues. CDR3 DNA: TGTGCCAGAAGACAGGGGGGAGGGACCCAGTACTTC. This codes for CARRQGGGTQYF.

The chain carries TRBV6-5 and TRBJ1-6; TRBD1 might be the D (5 bases). The CDR3 loop spans 18 amino acids. Looked up from germline, CDR1 is MNHEY and CDR2 is SVGAGI. Trimming removed 3 bases from V and 6 bases from J, with 21 bases in between. CDR3 in amino acids: CASSYGTQTGTVNSPLHF. DNA for the CDR3: TGTGCCAGCAGTTATGGCACTCAGACCGGGACGGTTAATTCACCCCTCCACTTT.

The chain joins TRBV20-1 to TRBJ2-1; a weak D match, TRBD1 (6 bases). This CDR3 has 14 amino acids. The V and J ends lost 7 bases and 4 bases respectively, with 17 bases between them. Germline assignment: CDR1 DFQATT and CDR2 SNEGSKA (reference sequence). CDR3 in amino acids: CSVTPGGQYNEQFF. In DNA form, the CDR3 reads TGCAGTGTTACCCCTGGGGGACAATACAATGAGCAGTTCTTC.

This clonotype was counted a few times. The rearrangement uses TRBV4-1 and TRBJ2-1, with D tentatively TRBD1 (6 bases). Trimming pared 0 bases from V and 8 bases from J, leaving 14 bases between. The CDR3 totals 15 residues. Germline assignment: CDR1 MGHRA and CDR2 YSYEKL. The CDR3, as DNA: TGCGCCAGCAGCCAAGATGGCAGGGGTTTTGATGAGCAGTTCTTC. Its protein is CASSQDGRGFDEQFF.

This clonotype was counted only a few times. The gene calls are TRBV27 and TRBJ2-3, with TRBD2 matching over 9 bases. V lost 4 bases and J lost 6; bases outside the gene matches: 8. CDR1 is MNHEY and CDR2 is SMNVEV in the germline V gene (reference sequence). CDR3 size: 15 residues. The CDR3 sequence: CASSYSSGTFDTQYF. In DNA form, the CDR3 reads TGTGCCAGCAGTTACTCTAGCGGGACATTTGATACGCAGTATTTT.

This clonotype has just a few counts. The chain combines TRBV13 with TRBJ2-7, with 10 bases matching TRBD2. The germline gives CDR1 PRHDT, CDR2 FYEKMQ (reference sequence). With V trimmed by 4 bases and J by 2 bases, 8 bases remained unmatched. The CDR3 loop spans 16 amino acids. The CDR3 is CASSSESSGSAYEQYF. The CDR3 DNA sequence: TGTGCCAGCAGCTCGGAGTCTAGCGGGAGTGCCTACGAGCAGTACTTC. Together with reference TRBV13 and TRBJ2-7, the CDR3 gives the full variable domain: AAGVIQSPRHLIKEKRETATLKCYPIPRHDTVYWYQQGPGQDPQFLISFYEKMQSDKGSIPDRFSAQQFSDYHSELNMSSLELGDSALYFCASSSESSGSAYEQYFGPGTRLTVT.

This clonotype was seen just once. DNA of the CDR3: TGCAGTGCGGGACTGGGGGGAACCAAAAACATTCAGTACTTC. It yields the protein CSAGLGGTKNIQYF. V is TRBV20-1 and J is TRBJ2-4, with a tentative D call TRBD2 (6 bases). Trimming took 6 bases from V and 2 from J, leaving 14 bases between them. CDR3 size: 14 residues. The germline V gene has CDR1 DFQATT and CDR2 SNEGSKA (reference sequence).

This chain links TRBV7-2 with TRBJ2-1; D may be TRBD2 (5 bases). Germline loops: CDR1 SGHTA, CDR2 FQGNSA. The CDR3 extends over 15 amino acids. The germline V and J ends were trimmed by 2 bases and 5 bases, with 13 bases remaining between them. The CDR3 protein is CASSLNVWENNEQFF. CDR3 coding DNA: TGTGCCAGCAGCTTAAATGTGTGGGAGAACAATGAGCAGTTCTTC.

CDR3: CASSVGILAGGLNEQFF. In DNA form, the CDR3 reads TGTGCCAGCAGCGTAGGGATACTAGCGGGAGGTCTCAATGAGCAGTTCTTC. J is TRBJ2-1 and V is TRBV9; TRBD2 matches at 12 bases. Trimming cost V 0 bases and J 6 bases; bases outside gene matches: 7. Germline CDR1 reads SGDLS; CDR2 reads YYNGEE. The CDR3 runs 17 residues.

This clonotype was seen a handful of times. The genes are TRBV6-5 and TRBJ1-6; D is unresolved. Germline CDR1 reads MNHEY; CDR2 reads SVGAGI. The CDR3 extends over 12 amino acids. The V end was cut by 0 bases, the J end by 14 bases, with 8 bases between. Written as DNA, the CDR3 is TGTGCCAGCAGTTACTCGCCGGGTACCCTCCACTTT. Translating it yields CASSYSPGTLHF.

This sequence joins TRBV3-1 and TRBJ2-1; D uncertain. This CDR3 region has 13 residues. Germline V CDR1 and CDR2: LGHDT, YNNKEL (reference sequence). Trimming left V 1 base short and J 11 bases short, with 12 bases between. This chain's CDR3 is CASSQVDMTQQFF. The CDR3 coding sequence is TGTGCCAGCAGCCAAGTGGATATGACACAGCAGTTCTTC.

This clonotype was counted a few times. The chain couples TRBV10-3 to TRBJ2-7; 8 bases align to TRBD2. The CDR3 is 13 residues long. From germline, CDR1 is ENHRY and CDR2 SYGVKD. The trim removed 2 bases at V and 3 bases at J, leaving 0 bases unmatched. CDR3 protein: CAISEGTSYEQYF. The CDR3 region has the DNA TGTGCCATCAGTGAGGGGACTAGCTACGAGCAGTACTTC.

The chain uses TRBV28 and TRBJ1-1; D unclear. CDR1 is MDHEN, CDR2 SYDVKM, per germline. Trimming left V 7 bases short and J 0 bases short, with 18 bases between. The CDR3 consists of 16 residues. The CDR3 DNA reads as TGTGCCAGCACCCAACCCGGCGGACCCATGAACACTGAAGCTTTCTTT. Its translation is CASTQPGGPMNTEAFF.